A selection of T cell receptor beta chains follows, all from one sample in a study of cytomegalovirus exposure and HLA in healthy donors. Here immunoSEQ multiplex PCR was the method, and the copy in TCRdb shows in-frame clones only, minus some. The repertoire consists of over 100,000 clones, with nearly 65% occurring once and the leading ten covering about 4.4%. Sequences were obtained from PBMCs. These receptors were collected from a human donor in good health. The CDR3 runs from the conserved cysteine through the conserved F or W. D genes are given only for firm matches. Where a row states a size, it is once, few, many or the class of an expanded clone; other rows omit it.

>few|16|TRBV6-6|TRBJ1-5|.
TGTGCCAGCAGTTACTCGAATGCAGGGGGCAATCAGCCCCAGCATTTT
CASSYSNAGGNQPQHF
>.|14|TRBV19|TRBJ1-5|.
TGTGCCAGTAGTATTTCAGGGCGAAATCAGCCCCAGCATTTT
CASSISGRNQPQHF
>.|15|TRBV6-1|TRBJ1-3|.
TGTGCCAGCACCCCGACAGGCCTCTCTGGAAACACCATATATTTT
CASTPTGLSGNTIYF
>.|11|TRBV27|TRBJ2-7|.
TGTGCCAGCAGTCCGGGTGTAAAGCAGTACTTC
CASSPGVKQYF
>.|15|TRBV7-8|TRBJ2-1|TRBD2
TGTGCCAGCAGCTTAGCGAGGACTAGCGACAATGAGCAGTTCTTC
CASSLARTSDNEQFF
>.|13|TRBV10-1|TRBJ2-3|.
TGCGCCAGCAGTGAAGGGGGCACAGATACGCAGTATTTT
CASSEGGTDTQYF
>.|15|TRBV7-9|TRBJ2-4|TRBD1
TGTGCCAGCAGCGAGGACAGGGGAGGCAAAAACATTCAGTACTTC
CASSEDRGGKNIQYF
>.|15|TRBV7-9|TRBJ2-5|TRBD2
TGTGCCAGCAGTTCTAGCGGGGATAACCAAGAGACCCAGTACTTC
CASSSSGDNQETQYF
>.|13|TRBV6-5|TRBJ1-5|TRBD1
TGTGCCAGCAGTGACAGGGAGTATCAGCCCCAGCATTTT
CASSDREYQPQHF
>.|14|TRBV10-1|TRBJ2-3|TRBD1
TGCGCCAGCAGTGAGGGGACAGGGGGATATACGCAGTATTTT
CASSEGTGGYTQYF
>.|16|TRBV4-2|TRBJ2-1|.
TGTGCCAGCAGCCAAGGATCGGGGGACCCACCCAATGAGCAGTTCTTC
CASSQGSGDPPNEQFF
>.|14|TRBV11-2|TRBJ2-1|TRBD1
TGTGCCAGCAGCAGGACAGGGCTAGACGATGAGCAGTTCTTC
CASSRTGLDDEQFF
>.|10|TRBV27|TRBJ2-7|.
TGTGCCAGCACAATCCACGAGCAGTACTTC
CASTIHEQYF
>.|16|TRBV5-1|TRBJ2-3|TRBD2
TGCGCCAGCAGCTTGGCCACTAGGGGAGGGACAGATACGCAGTATTTT
CASSLATRGGTDTQYF
>few|16|TRBV15|TRBJ2-5|TRBD1
TGTGCCACCAGCAGGCAGAAGACAGGGGGCCAAGAGACCCAGTACTTC
CATSRQKTGGQETQYF
>.|14|TRBV19|TRBJ1-2|TRBD1
TGTGCCAGTAGGGAAACAGGACAGGTAGTAGGCTACACCTTC
CASRETGQVVGYTF
>.|18|TRBV5-1|TRBJ1-1|TRBD1
TGCGCCAGCCGCTCAGGGGACAGACTCTGGGGGATGAACACTGAAGCTTTCTTT
CASRSGDRLWGMNTEAFF
>.|14|TRBV27|TRBJ2-7|.
TGTGCCAGCAGTTTAGGTCCGGGCTCCTACGAGCAGTACTTC
CASSLGPGSYEQYF
>few|13|TRBV5-1|TRBJ1-2|TRBD1
TGCGCCAGCAGCCTGGACAGGGACTATGGCTACACCTTC
CASSLDRDYGYTF
>.|13|TRBV13|TRBJ1-4|.
TGTGCCAGCAGCTTAGGAAACGGGGAAAAACTGTTTTTT
CASSLGNGEKLFF
>once|18|TRBV7-6|TRBJ2-7|TRBD2
TGTGCCAGCAGCTCCTGGACTAGCGGTTACCAATTCTCCTACGAGCAGTACTTC
CASSSWTSGYQFSYEQYF
>.|15|TRBV10-2|TRBJ2-1|TRBD2
TGCGCCAGCAGACTAGCGGGAGGGGGGGCCAATGAGCAGTTCTTC
CASRLAGGGANEQFF
>.|14|TRBV6-1|TRBJ2-7|TRBD2
TGTGCCAGCAGCGCTAGCGGGAGGATGTTCGAGCAGTACTTC
CASSASGRMFEQYF
>.|15|TRBV28|TRBJ2-2|.
TGTGCCAGCAGTTCGGAGGGTTGGTGGACCGGGGAGCTGTTTTTT
CASSSEGWWTGELFF
>.|15|TRBV2|TRBJ1-2|TRBD1
TGTGCCAGCAGTGAATATGGACAGGGGGCGGAGGGCTACACCTTC
CASSEYGQGAEGYTF
>few|16|TRBV5-5|TRBJ2-2|TRBD1
TGTGCCAGCAGCCCGACAGGGCAGTTAGGTACCGGGGAGCTGTTTTTT
CASSPTGQLGTGELFF
>.|16|TRBV9|TRBJ2-1|TRBD2
TGTGCCAGCACCCTAGGGACTAGCGGGAGTTACAATGAGCAGTTCTTC
CASTLGTSGSYNEQFF
>.|17|TRBV9|TRBJ2-2|TRBD2
TGTGCCAGCAGCGTGGGACTAGCGGGTATGAGCACCGGGGAGCTGTTTTTT
CASSVGLAGMSTGELFF
>.|15|TRBV7-9|TRBJ2-7|TRBD1
TGTGCCAGCAGCTTACCCGGGACAGGATCCTACGAGCAGTACTTC
CASSLPGTGSYEQYF
>.|14|TRBV11-2|TRBJ2-7|.
TGTGCCAGCAGCTTAGGTGGGCCGTACTACGAGCAGTACTTC
CASSLGGPYYEQYF
>.|12|TRBV30|TRBJ2-7|TRBD1
TGTGCCTGGAGTCTCGGGACAGACGAGCAGTACTTC
CAWSLGTDEQYF
>.|15|TRBV2|TRBJ2-1|.
TGTGCCAGCAGTGGCGACGGGAGTTCCTACAATGAGCAGTTCTTC
CASSGDGSSYNEQFF